This section outlines one TCR beta chain sequence together with its context. The antigen remains unidentified. Sequencing of TCR beta was undertaken in CD8+ and CD4+ T cells derived from blood. Negative isolation was used for CD8+ and CD4+ T cells, and FACS enrichment was applied to TEMRA cells. V was clipped by 3 bases and J by 4 bases; unmatched bases: 12. This CDR3 contains 15 residues. The germline CDR1 and CDR2 sequences are SQVTM and ANQGSEA. Reverse transcription of roughly 0.45 to 1 ug RNA was carried out with random hexamers. An immunoSEQ multiplex PCR generated amplified TCR beta CDR3 products spanning 54 Vbeta and 13 Jbeta. TCRdb fed the immunoSEQ multiplex PCR reads into MiXCR, producing one record per CDR3 protein. Among some 250,000 distinct CDR3 sequences listed, almost 97% were seen once. These data come from a study of CD8 T cells in Susac syndrome. Overall study findings and caveats: A relatively small number of individuals underwent TCR sequencing and HLA analysis.

The chain links TRBV29-1 to TRBJ2-7; TRBD2 matches at 7 bases. The sequenced material came from CD4+ T cells from PBMCs. The clonotype was recovered from a human donor with Susac syndrome. The CDR3, as DNA: TGCAGCGTTGAGGAGGGAGGGCCTTTAGGGTACGAGCAGTACTTC. This sequence encodes CSVEEGGPLGYEQYF.